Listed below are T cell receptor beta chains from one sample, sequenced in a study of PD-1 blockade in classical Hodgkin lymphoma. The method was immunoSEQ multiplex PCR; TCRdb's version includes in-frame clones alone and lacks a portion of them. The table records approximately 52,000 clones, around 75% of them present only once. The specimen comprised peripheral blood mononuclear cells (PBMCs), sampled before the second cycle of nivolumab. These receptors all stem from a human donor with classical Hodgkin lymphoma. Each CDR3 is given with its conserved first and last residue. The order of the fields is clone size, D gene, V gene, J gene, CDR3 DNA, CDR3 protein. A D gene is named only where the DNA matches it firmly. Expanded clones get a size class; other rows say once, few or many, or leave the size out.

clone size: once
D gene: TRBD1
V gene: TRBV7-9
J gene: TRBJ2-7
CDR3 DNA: TGTGCCAGCAGCTTTAAAGCCGGGACAGGGAACAACGAGCAGTACTTC
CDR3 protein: CASSFKAGTGNNEQYF

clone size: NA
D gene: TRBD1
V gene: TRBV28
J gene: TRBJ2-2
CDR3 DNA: TGTGCCAGCAGCTCCGGGACAGGGGGCAGTACCGGGGAGCTGTTTTTT
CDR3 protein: CASSSGTGGSTGELFF

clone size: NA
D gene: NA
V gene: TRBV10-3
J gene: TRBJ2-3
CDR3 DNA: TGTGCCATCAGCTCTCTTGGAGGGCCCACAGATACGCAGTATTTT
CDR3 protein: CAISSLGGPTDTQYF

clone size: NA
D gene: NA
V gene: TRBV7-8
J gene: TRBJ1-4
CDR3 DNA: TGTGCCAGCAGCTTAGTACAGTTATTAGCGGGGGATGAAAAACTGTTTTTT
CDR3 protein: CASSLVQLLAGDEKLFF

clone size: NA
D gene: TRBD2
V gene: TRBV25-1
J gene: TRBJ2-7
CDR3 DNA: TGTGCCAGCAGCGATACGTCACTAGCGGGAGGCGAGCAGTACTTC
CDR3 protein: CASSDTSLAGGEQYF

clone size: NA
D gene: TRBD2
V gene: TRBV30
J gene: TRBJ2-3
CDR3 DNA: TGTGCCTGGTGTTTAGCGGGAGGCTGGGGGACGCAGTATTTT
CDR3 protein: CAWCLAGGWGTQYF

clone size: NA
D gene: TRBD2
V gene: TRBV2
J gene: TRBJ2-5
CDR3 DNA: TGTGCCAGCAGTGTTGCCAGAGCGGGAGAGAAGGAGACCCAGTACTTC
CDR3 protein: CASSVARAGEKETQYF

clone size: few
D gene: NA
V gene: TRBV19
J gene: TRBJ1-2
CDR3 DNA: TGTGCCAGTAGTATCTCGGTCTATGGCTACACCTTC
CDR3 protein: CASSISVYGYTF

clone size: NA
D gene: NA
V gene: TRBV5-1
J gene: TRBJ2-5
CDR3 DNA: TGCGCCAGCAGCTTGCATCAAGAGACCCAGTACTTC
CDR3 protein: CASSLHQETQYF

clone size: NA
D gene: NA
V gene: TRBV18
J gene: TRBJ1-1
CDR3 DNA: TGTGCCAGCTCCCGTCAACAGACAGGGAACACTGAAGCTTTCTTT
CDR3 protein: CASSRQQTGNTEAFF

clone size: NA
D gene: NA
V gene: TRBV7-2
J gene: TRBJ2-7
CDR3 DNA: TGTGCCAGCGCTCTTAGACAGTCAGACTCCTACGAGCAGTACTTC
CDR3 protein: CASALRQSDSYEQYF

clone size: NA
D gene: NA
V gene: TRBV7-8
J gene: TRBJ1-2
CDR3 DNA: TGTGCCAGCAGCTTAGACGGGAGAGGGAACTATGGCTACACCTTC
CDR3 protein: CASSLDGRGNYGYTF

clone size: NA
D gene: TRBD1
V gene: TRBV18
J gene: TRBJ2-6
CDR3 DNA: TGTGCCAGCTCACCACTCATTTCCGGGACAGGGAACTCTGGGGCCAACGTCCTGACTTTC
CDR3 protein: CASSPLISGTGNSGANVLTF